These 13 T cell receptor beta chains were sequenced from one sample in a study of naive and memory T cell subsets. An equimolar mix of two oligonucleotides served as the beta constant-region primer for TRBC1 and TRBC2. Each CDR3 protein gets one entry after TCRdb re-called the UMI-ligation and nested PCR reads with MiXCR. The sample includes 130,000 to 150,000 distinct CDR3 sequences, about 17% of them seen just once. Sample: naive CD4+ T cells from blood. Source of these receptors: a human donor in good health.

The gene calls are TRBV7-2 and TRBJ2-3; TRBD2 agrees at 10 bases. Germline V gene data show CDR1 as SGHTA and CDR2 as FQGNSA. CDR3 length: 16 residues. Unmatched junction bases numbered 6, after V lost 1 base and J lost 5 bases. The chain's CDR3 is CASSLVSGRTGDTQYF. In DNA, the CDR3 is TGTGCCAGCAGCTTAGTTAGCGGGAGGACGGGAGATACGCAGTATTTT.

In its sample, this clonotype was seen a few times. The chain couples TRBV20-1 to TRBJ2-3, with D perhaps matching TRBD1 (6 bases). The V gene's germline CDR1 is DFQATT and CDR2 SNEGSKA (reference sequence). This CDR3 region has 17 residues. V was pared by 6 bases and J by 2 bases, with 24 bases between. The CDR3 reads CSAPRYEAGGYTDTQYF. In DNA form, the CDR3 reads TGCAGTGCCCCTCGTTACGAAGCTGGGGGCTACACAGATACGCAGTATTTT.

The CDR3 is CSAPTGDTYEQYF. DNA for the CDR3: TGCAGTGCTCCGACAGGGGACACCTACGAGCAGTACTTC. The chain uses TRBV20-1 and TRBJ2-7, with 8 bases matching TRBD1. Germline V gene data show CDR1 as DFQATT and CDR2 as SNEGSKA (reference sequence). CDR3 length: 13 amino acids. The V gene end was trimmed by 5 bases and the J gene end by 2 bases; junction bases not matched to a gene: 5.

The genes are TRBV12-5 and TRBJ2-7; maybe TRBD2 (6 bases). This CDR3 region has 13 residues. Germline lookup yields CDR1 LGHNT and CDR2 FRNRAP. V was clipped by 1 base and J by 6 bases, with 10 bases between them. The CDR3 spells CASGLARGGEQYF. In DNA form, the CDR3 reads TGTGCTAGTGGTTTGGCGAGGGGAGGCGAGCAGTACTTC.

This clonotype was recorded a few times. The chain has TRBV4-2 and TRBJ2-3; D assignment may be TRBD1 or TRBD2 (5 bases each). This CDR3 is built from 15 residues. V was pared by 7 bases and J by 1 base, with 15 bases between. Germline CDR1 is LGHNA and CDR2 is YNFKEQ. The CDR3 DNA reads TGTGCCAGCACCGATCAGGGTAGCGGCACAGATACGCAGTATTTT. This translates into CASTDQGSGTDTQYF.

In this sample, this clonotype turned up many times. The chain employs TRBV20-1 and TRBJ2-1; D gene uncertain. Per the germline V gene, CDR1 is DFQATT and CDR2 is SNEGSKA (reference sequence). This CDR3 comprises 10 residues. The V and J ends lost 2 bases and 5 bases respectively, with 1 base between them. Written as DNA, the CDR3 is TGCAGTGCTAGAAACAATGAGCAGTTCTTC. It translates to CSARNNEQFF.

The table lists this clonotype with a few counts. This chain uses TRBV20-1 with TRBJ1-5; 7 bases align to TRBD1. CDR3 size: 14 residues. Germline trimming cut 0 bases from V and 4 bases from J; bases unmatched to any gene: 3. Germline-derived CDR1 and CDR2 are DFQATT and SNEGSKA (reference sequence). CDR3 DNA: TGCAGTGCTAGAGAAGGGACAGAGAATCAGCCCCAGCATTTT. The encoded protein is CSAREGTENQPQHF.

This clonotype was counted only a few times. The chain recombines TRBV27 with TRBJ2-1; D uncertain. V dropped 3 bases and J dropped 9 bases, with 12 bases sitting between them. CDR1 is MNHEY, CDR2 SMNVEV, per germline (reference sequence). This CDR3 is built from 13 residues. The CDR3 region has the DNA TGTGCCAGCAGTTTGCGGTGGGGTTTTGAGCAGTTCTTC. It specifies CASSLRWGFEQFF.

This rearrangement joins TRBV28 to TRBJ1-4; TRBD1 aligns across 9 bases. The CDR3 extends over 14 amino acids. J gave up 11 bases and V 6 bases, and 10 bases lay outside the gene matches. Germline CDR1 is MDHEN and CDR2 is SYDVKM. As DNA, the CDR3 is TGTGCCAGCAGCACAGGGGGCCCTCCTTCTAAACTGTTTTTT. Its protein is CASSTGGPPSKLFF.

V usage is TRBV4-3 and J usage is TRBJ1-2, with D unclear. This CDR3 has 14 residues. In germline, CDR1 is LGHNA, CDR2 YSLEER. The V end lost 1 base, the J end lost 4 bases, and 10 bases lay between the germline ends. The CDR3 sequence: CASSQALLSYGYTF. For the CDR3, the DNA is TGCGCCAGCAGCCAAGCCTTGCTGAGCTATGGCTACACCTTC.

This clonotype was found once. CDR3 sequence: CASSPKARDRLNSGANVLTF. The CDR3 DNA sequence: TGTGCCAGCAGCCCGAAGGCCCGGGACAGGTTAAACTCTGGGGCCAACGTCCTGACTTTC. The chain recombines TRBV7-9 with TRBJ2-6; 8 bases match TRBD1. Germline V gene lookup returns CDR1 SEHNR and CDR2 FQNEAQ (reference sequence). This CDR3 contains 20 residues. V was clipped by 5 bases and J by 0 bases; unmatched bases: 15.

This clonotype was observed a few times. The V call is TRBV6-5, the J call TRBJ1-4; weak D call: TRBD1 (5 bases). The CDR3 is 15 residues long. V was shortened by 2 bases and J by 0 bases, with 7 bases between the two germline ends. Germline loops: CDR1 MNHEY, CDR2 SVGAGI. CDR3 sequence: CASSYDSSTNEKLFF. CDR3 DNA sequence: TGTGCCAGCAGTTACGACAGCTCAACTAATGAAAAACTGTTTTTT.

This chain joins TRBV20-1 and TRBJ2-7, with D perhaps TRBD1 (5 bases). V was pared by 0 bases and J by 2 bases, with 11 bases between. CDR3 length equals 14 residues. CDR1 is DFQATT and CDR2 is SNEGSKA in the germline V gene (reference sequence). The CDR3 region is CSARDPDSAYEQYF. CDR3 in DNA: TGCAGTGCTAGAGACCCCGACAGCGCCTACGAGCAGTACTTC.